This T cell receptor (beta chain) came from a study of cytomegalovirus exposure and HLA in healthy donors. Background on the study: Counted in an early data release were approximately 85 million unique TCRs from HLA-typed donors. When fewer than 500 donors were genotyped, approximately 81% of them were found to fall in the Caucasian-associated ancestry cluster. General study findings and limits: It was taken for granted in presence/absence analyses that sequencing depth across donors was roughly uniform. Accurate HLA-A and HLA-B prediction from TCR beta sequences was reported for most subjects.

60 Vbeta and 13 Jbeta primers were used in PCR. Measured with immunoSEQ multiplex PCR; TCRdb has only the in-frame clones, and not every one. The sample includes approximately 91,000 clones, around 84% of them seen just once. Regarding this clone: As yet, its antigen is unknown.

The CDR3 has 13 amino acids. The germline V and J ends were trimmed by 3 bases and 2 bases, with 5 bases remaining between them. Germline values: CDR1 SGHNT, CDR2 YYREEE (reference sequence). This clonotype was sampled from a human donor in good health. This chain connects TRBV5-4 to TRBJ2-2; no firm D call. The sequenced sample was PBMCs. The CDR3 coding sequence is TGTGCCAGCAGCTCAACTAACACCGGGGAGCTGTTTTTT. It codes for CASSSTNTGELFF.